These 3 T cell receptor beta chains came from one sample sequenced in a study of shared clonotypes between healthy human individuals. Clones were sequenced by immunoSEQ multiplex PCR, and TCRdb holds only the in-frame ones, with some missing. Among about half a million clones listed, 70% to 80% were seen once. Sequencing input: PBMCs. The origin of the receptors is a woman in her thirties or forties in good health. Some clones in this sample may be carry-over from other donors' samples.

This clone showed up just a few times. This sequence joins TRBV30 and TRBJ2-5; D uncertain. The CDR3 covers 13 residues. The germline CDR1 and CDR2 sequences are GTSNPN and SVGIG (reference sequence). V lost 2 bases, J lost 1 base, and 8 bases lay in between. The CDR3 DNA follows: TGTGCCTGGAGTTTGGGGATCCAAGAGACCCAGTACTTC. Its translation: CAWSLGIQETQYF.

For this clone: Only one base separates this from a far larger clonotype, so it likely reflects a read error. Other DNA variants within this sample encode the same CDR3. The rearrangement joins TRBV20-1 to TRBJ1-1, with no clear D. The germline V gene encodes CDR1 DFQATT and CDR2 SNEGSKA (reference sequence). The CDR3 is made up of 11 amino acids. Here the CDR3 reads CSASKNTEAFF. The CDR3 DNA reads as TGCAGTGCTAGTAAGAACACTGAGGCTTTCTTT.

Concerning this clone itself: It differs at one base from a far larger clone, so likely a read error. This same CDR3 is encoded by further DNA sequences in the sample. The rearrangement joins TRBV4-2 to TRBJ2-3, with 8 bases lining up with TRBD2. This CDR3 region has 17 residues. Germline V gene lookup returns CDR1 LGHNA and CDR2 YNFKEQ. V lost 4 bases, J lost 2 bases, and 11 bases stayed unmatched. CDR3 nucleotide sequence: TGTGCCAGCAGCCGAGCCCTTAGCGGGATAAACACAGATACGCAGTATTTT. It encodes CASSRALSGINTDTQYF.